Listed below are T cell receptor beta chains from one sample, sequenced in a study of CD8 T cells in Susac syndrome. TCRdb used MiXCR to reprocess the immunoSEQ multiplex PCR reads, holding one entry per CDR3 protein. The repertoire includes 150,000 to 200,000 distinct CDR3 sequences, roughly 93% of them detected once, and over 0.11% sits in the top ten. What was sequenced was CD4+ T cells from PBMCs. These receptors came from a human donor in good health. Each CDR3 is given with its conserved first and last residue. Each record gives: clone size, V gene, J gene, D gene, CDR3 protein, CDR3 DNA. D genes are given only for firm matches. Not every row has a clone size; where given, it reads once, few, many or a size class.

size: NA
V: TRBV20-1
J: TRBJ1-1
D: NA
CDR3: CSARSQYWRGTEAFF
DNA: TGCAGTGCTAGATCTCAGTATTGGAGAGGAACTGAAGCTTTCTTT

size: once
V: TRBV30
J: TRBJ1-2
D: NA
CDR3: CAWTVANYGYTF
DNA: TGTGCCTGGACAGTTGCTAACTATGGCTACACCTTC

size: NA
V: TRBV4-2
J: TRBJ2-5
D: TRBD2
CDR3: CASGERGGQETQYF
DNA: TGTGCCAGTGGCGAACGGGGGGGCCAAGAGACCCAGTACTTC

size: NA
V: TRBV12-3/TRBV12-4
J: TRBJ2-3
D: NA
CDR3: CASSPRAGTSSTDTQYF
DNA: TGTGCCAGCAGTCCCCGGGCGGGGACATCTAGCACAGATACGCAGTATTTT

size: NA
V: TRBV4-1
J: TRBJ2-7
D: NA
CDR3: CASSQGQPPLGEQYF
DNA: TGCGCCAGCAGCCAAGGGCAACCGCCTTTGGGCGAGCAGTACTTC

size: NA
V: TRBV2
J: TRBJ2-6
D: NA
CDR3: CASKEGTGANVLTF
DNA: TGTGCCAGCAAGGAGGGAACAGGGGCCAACGTCCTGACTTTC

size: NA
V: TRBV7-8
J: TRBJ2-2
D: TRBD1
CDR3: CASSPGQGNLNTGELFF
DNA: TGTGCCAGCAGCCCCGGACAGGGCAATCTTAACACCGGGGAGCTGTTTTTT

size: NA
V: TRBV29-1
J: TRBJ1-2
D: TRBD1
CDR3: CSVEGLGTGNYGYTF
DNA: TGCAGCGTTGAAGGGCTAGGGACAGGGAACTATGGCTACACCTTC

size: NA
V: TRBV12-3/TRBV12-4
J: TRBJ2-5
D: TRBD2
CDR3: CASSLALGGGLQETQYF
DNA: TGTGCCAGCAGTTTAGCCCTTGGGGGGGGACTCCAAGAGACCCAGTACTTC

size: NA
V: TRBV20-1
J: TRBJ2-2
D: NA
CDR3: CSARPGLDTGELFF
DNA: TGCAGTGCTAGACCGGGACTCGACACCGGGGAGCTGTTTTTT

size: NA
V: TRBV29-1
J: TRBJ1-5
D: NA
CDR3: CSVQVSNQPQHF
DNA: TGCAGCGTACAGGTTAGCAATCAGCCCCAGCATTTT

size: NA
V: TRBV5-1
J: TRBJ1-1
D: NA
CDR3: CASSDQGLNTEAFF
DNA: TGCGCCAGCAGCGATCAGGGTCTGAACACTGAAGCTTTCTTT

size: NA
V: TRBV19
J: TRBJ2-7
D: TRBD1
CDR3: CASSMGTDYEQYF
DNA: TGTGCCAGTAGTATGGGGACAGACTACGAGCAGTACTTC

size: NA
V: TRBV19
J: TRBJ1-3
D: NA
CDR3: CASRRQAAGGNTIYF
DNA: TGTGCCAGTAGAAGACAGGCTGCGGGAGGAAACACCATATATTTT

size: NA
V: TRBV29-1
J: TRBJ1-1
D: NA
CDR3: CSVEDRKNTEAFF
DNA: TGCAGCGTTGAAGATCGGAAGAACACTGAAGCTTTCTTT

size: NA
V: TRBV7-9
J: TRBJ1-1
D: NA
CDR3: CASSLQSGGTEAFF
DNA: TGTGCCAGCAGCTTACAGTCTGGGGGCACTGAAGCTTTCTTT

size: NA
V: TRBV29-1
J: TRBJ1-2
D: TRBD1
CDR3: CSGRTGDHGYTF
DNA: TGCAGCGGGCGCACAGGGGACCATGGCTACACCTTC

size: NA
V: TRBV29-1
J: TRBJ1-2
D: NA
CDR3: CSVVKQDLYGYTF
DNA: TGCAGCGTTGTAAAGCAGGACCTCTATGGCTACACCTTC

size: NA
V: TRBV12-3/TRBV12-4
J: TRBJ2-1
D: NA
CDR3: CAINLGPYNEQFF
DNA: TGTGCCATTAACTTGGGTCCCTACAATGAGCAGTTCTTC

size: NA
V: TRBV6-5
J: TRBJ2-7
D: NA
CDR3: CASREPGRYEQYF
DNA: TGTGCCAGCAGGGAGCCGGGCCGGTACGAGCAGTACTTC

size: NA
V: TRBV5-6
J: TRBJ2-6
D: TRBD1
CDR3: CASSSISGTGPGANVLTF
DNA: TGTGCCAGCAGCTCGATCTCCGGGACAGGGCCCGGGGCCAACGTCCTGACTTTC

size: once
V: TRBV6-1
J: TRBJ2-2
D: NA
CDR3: CASNTDLTGELFF
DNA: TGTGCCAGCAATACAGATCTCACCGGGGAGCTGTTTTTT

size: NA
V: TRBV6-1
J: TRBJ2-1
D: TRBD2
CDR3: CASRTGTSGGARDEQFF
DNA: TGTGCCAGCAGAACCGGGACTAGCGGGGGGGCCAGGGATGAGCAGTTCTTC

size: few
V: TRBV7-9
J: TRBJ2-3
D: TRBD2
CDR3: CASSLDRGGSTDTQYF
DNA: TGTGCCAGCAGCTTAGATCGCGGGGGGAGCACAGATACGCAGTATTTT

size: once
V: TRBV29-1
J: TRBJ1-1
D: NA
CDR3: CSVAPQAQNTEAFF
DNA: TGCAGCGTAGCACCCCAGGCACAGAACACTGAAGCTTTCTTT

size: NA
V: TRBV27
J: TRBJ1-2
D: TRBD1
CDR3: CASSKNRGLGYTF
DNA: TGTGCCAGCAGCAAAAACAGGGGGCTAGGCTACACCTTC

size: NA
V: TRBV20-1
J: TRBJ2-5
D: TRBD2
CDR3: CSAIERTSGGGTAETQYF
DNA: TGCAGTGCCATCGAGAGGACTAGCGGGGGGGGAACCGCCGAGACCCAGTACTTC

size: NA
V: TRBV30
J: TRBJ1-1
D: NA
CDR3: CAWTDLVGAFF
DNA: TGTGCCTGGACCGACCTAGTAGGGGCTTTCTTT